The present T cell receptor (beta chain) was sequenced within a study of blood T cell repertoires in COVID-19. Study as a whole: Spain, Italy and the United States supplied samples that represented acute and convalescent COVID-19. PBMCs, B-cell-depleted T cells, or T cells provided the cDNA or gDNA that made up the material.

This clone was counted only a few times. Germline assignment: CDR1 KGHSH and CDR2 LQKENI. This CDR3 comprises 19 residues. The ends lost 6 bases at V and 2 bases at J; junction bases unmatched: 20. The authors' processing: Counts of nucleated cells, estimated from reference gene primer amplification, were obtained. Assay: immunoSEQ multiplex PCR; the TCRdb copy retains only in-frame clones and omits some. Clone size and the V and J calls come from that table; the DNA yielded D and trimming. The table has roughly 130,000 clones, around 80% seen once. Sequenced sample: peripheral blood. The clonotype comes from a man between 65 and 79 years old with acute or convalescent COVID-19. V and J are TRBV18 and TRBJ2-7; 9 bases are a match to TRBD2. For the CDR3, the DNA is TGTGCCAGCTCCCCAGATGGGGGACTAGCCGTCCCCTTGGCCTACGAGCAGTACTTC. Its translation is CASSPDGGLAVPLAYEQYF.